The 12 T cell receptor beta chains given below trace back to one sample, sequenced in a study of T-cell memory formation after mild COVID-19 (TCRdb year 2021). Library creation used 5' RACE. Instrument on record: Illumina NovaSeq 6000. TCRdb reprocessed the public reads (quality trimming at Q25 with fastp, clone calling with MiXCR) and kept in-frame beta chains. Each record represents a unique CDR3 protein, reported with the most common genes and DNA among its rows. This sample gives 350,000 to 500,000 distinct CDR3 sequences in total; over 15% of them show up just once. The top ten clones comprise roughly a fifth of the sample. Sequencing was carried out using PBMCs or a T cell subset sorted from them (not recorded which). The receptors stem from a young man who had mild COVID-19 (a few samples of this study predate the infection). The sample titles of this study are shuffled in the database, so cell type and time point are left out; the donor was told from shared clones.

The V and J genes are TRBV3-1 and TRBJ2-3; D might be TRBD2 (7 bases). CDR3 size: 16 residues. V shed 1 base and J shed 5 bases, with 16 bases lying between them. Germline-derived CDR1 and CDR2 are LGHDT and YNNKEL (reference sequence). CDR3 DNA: TGTGCCAGCAGCCAAGTCGCGGGGGCCTTGATAGATACGCAGTATTTT. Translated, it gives CASSQVAGALIDTQYF.

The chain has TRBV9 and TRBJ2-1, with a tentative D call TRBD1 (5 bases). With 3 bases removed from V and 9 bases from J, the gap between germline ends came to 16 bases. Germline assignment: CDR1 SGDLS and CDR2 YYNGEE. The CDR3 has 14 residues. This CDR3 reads CASSAAGFEGEQFF. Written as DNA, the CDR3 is TGTGCCAGCAGCGCCGCAGGGTTTGAAGGTGAGCAGTTCTTC. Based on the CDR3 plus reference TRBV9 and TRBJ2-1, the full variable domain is DSGVTQTPKHLITATGQRVTLRCSPRSGDLSVYWYQQSLDQGLQFLIQYYNGEERAKGNILERFSAQQFPDLHSELNLSSLELGDSALYFCASSAAGFEGEQFFGPGTRLTVL.

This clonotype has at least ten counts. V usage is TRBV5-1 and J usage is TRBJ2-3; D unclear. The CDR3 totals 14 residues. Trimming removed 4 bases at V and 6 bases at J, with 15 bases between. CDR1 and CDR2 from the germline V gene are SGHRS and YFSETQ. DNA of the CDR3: TGCGCCAGCAGCCCTCGAGATATTCGGGATACGCAGTATTTT. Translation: CASSPRDIRDTQYF.

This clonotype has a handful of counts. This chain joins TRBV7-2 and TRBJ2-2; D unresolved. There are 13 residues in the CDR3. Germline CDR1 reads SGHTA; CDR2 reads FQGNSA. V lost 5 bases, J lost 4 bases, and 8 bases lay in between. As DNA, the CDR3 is TGTGCCAGCAGCCCCACGACCACCGGGGAGCTGTTTTTT. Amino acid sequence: CASSPTTTGELFF.

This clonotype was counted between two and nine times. The CDR3 coding sequence is TGTGCCAGCTCACCACCGGGGGCCCATACCCTCACAGATACGCAGTATTTT. It is translated as CASSPPGAHTLTDTQYF. The rearrangement links TRBV18 to TRBJ2-3, with D perhaps TRBD1 (6 bases). Germline-derived CDR1 and CDR2 are KGHSH and LQKENI. V dropped 0 bases and J dropped 2 bases, with 15 bases sitting between them. CDR3 length equals 17 residues.

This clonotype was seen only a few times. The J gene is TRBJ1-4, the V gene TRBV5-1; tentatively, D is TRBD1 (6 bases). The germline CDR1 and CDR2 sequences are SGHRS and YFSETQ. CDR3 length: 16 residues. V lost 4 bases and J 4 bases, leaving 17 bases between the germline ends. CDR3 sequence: CASSPVPGHGNEKLFF. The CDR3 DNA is TGCGCCAGCAGCCCCGTCCCGGGACATGGTAATGAAAAACTGTTTTTT.

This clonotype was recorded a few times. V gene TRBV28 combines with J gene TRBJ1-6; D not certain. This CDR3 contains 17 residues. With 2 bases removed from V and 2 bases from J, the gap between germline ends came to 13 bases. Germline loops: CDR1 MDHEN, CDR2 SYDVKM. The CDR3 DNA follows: TGTGCCAGCAGTTTAGGACCCGGGGAGACCTATAATTCACCCCTCCACTTT. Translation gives CASSLGPGETYNSPLHF.

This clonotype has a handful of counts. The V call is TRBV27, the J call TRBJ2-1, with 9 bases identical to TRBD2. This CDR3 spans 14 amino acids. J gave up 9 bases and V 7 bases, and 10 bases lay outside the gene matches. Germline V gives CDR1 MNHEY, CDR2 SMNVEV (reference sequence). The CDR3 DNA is TGTGCCAGCATCCAGCGGGGGGAGTTCGGTGAGCAGTTCTTC. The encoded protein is CASIQRGEFGEQFF.

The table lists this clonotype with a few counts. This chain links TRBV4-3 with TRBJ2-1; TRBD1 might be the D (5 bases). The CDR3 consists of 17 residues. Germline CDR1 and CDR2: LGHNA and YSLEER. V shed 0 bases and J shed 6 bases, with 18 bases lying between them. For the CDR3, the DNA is TGCGCCAGCAGCCAAGACGAAGGGGCAGGGTGGGGCAATGAGCAGTTCTTC. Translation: CASSQDEGAGWGNEQFF.

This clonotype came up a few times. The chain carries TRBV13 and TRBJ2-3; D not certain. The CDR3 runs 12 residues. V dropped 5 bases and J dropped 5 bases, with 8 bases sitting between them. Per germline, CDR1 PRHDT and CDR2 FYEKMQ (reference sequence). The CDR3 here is CASSRAVDTQYF. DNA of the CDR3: TGTGCCAGCAGCCGCGCGGTAGATACGCAGTATTTT.

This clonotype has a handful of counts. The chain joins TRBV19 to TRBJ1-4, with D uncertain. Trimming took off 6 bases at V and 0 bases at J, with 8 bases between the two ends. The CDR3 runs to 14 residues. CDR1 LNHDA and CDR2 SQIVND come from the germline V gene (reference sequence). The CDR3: CASSGLATNEKLFF. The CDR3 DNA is TGTGCCAGTAGCGGACTGGCAACTAATGAAAAACTGTTTTTT.

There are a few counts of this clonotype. The CDR3 nucleotides read TGTGCCAGCAGCGAGAACACTGAAGCTTTCTTT. Its translation is CASSENTEAFF. This chain joins TRBV7-9 and TRBJ1-1; D not certain. The CDR3 sequence is 11 residues long. CDR1 is SEHNR and CDR2 is FQNEAQ in the germline V gene (reference sequence). V gave up 5 bases and J gave up 1 base, with 2 bases separating them.